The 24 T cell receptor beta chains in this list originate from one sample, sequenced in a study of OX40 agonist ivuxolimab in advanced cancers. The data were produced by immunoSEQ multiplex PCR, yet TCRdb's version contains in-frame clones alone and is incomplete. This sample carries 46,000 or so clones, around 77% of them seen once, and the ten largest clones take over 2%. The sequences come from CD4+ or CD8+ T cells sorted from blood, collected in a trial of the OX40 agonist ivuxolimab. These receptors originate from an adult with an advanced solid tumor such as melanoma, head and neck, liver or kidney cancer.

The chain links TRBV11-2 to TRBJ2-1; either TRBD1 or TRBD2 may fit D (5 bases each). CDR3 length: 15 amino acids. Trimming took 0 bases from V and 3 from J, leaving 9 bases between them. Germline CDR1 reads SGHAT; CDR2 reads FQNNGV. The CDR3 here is CASSLDGGDYNEQFF. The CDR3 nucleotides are TGTGCCAGCAGCTTAGATGGGGGAGACTACAATGAGCAGTTCTTC. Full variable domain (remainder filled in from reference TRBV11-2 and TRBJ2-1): EAGVAQSPRYKIIEKRQSVAFWCNPISGHATLYWYQQILGQGPKLLIQFQNNGVVDDSQLPKDRFSAERLKGVDSTLKIQPAKLEDSAVYLCASSLDGGDYNEQFFGPGTRLTVL.

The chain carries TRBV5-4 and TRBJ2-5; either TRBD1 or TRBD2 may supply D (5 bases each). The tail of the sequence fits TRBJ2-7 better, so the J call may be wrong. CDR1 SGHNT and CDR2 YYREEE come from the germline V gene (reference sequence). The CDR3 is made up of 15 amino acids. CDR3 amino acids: CASSLVRGEGYEQYF. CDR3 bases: TGTGCCAGCAGCTTGGTTAGGGGTGAGGGCTACGAGCAGTACTTC.

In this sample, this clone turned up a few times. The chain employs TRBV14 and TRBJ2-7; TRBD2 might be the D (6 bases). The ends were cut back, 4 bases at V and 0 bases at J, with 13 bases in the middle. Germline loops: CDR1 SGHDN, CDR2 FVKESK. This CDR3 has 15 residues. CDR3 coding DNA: TGTGCCAGCAGCCCCCTACGGGGGTACTCCTACGAGCAGTACTTC. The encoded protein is CASSPLRGYSYEQYF.

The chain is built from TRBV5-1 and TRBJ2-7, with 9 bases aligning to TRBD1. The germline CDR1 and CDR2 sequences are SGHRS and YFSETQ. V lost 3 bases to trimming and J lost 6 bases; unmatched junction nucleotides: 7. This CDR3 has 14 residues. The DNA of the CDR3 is TGCGCCAGCAGCTGGCAACAGGGGGCCGGCGAGCAGTACTTC. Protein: CASSWQQGAGEQYF.

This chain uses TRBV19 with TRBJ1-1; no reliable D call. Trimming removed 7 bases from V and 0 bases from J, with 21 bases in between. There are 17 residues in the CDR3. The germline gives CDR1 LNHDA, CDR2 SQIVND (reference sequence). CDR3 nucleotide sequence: TGTGCCAGTATTCCAGGCTACTTGTCGCCGATGAACACTGAAGCTTTCTTT. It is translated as CASIPGYLSPMNTEAFF.

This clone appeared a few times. DNA for the CDR3: TGTGCCAGCAGCCCTCGAAGAGGGGACAGGGATGAAAAACTGTTTTTT. Translated, it gives CASSPRRGDRDEKLFF. This chain joins TRBV5-6 and TRBJ1-4, with 9 bases fitting TRBD1. Germline loops: CDR1 SGHDT, CDR2 YYEEEE. The CDR3 loop spans 16 amino acids. V was clipped by 4 bases and J by 6 bases; unmatched bases: 10.

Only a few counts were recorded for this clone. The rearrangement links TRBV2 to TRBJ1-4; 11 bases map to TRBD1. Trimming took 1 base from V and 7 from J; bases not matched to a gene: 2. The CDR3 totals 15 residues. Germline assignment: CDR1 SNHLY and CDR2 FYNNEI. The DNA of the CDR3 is TGTGCCAGCAGTGAAGGGGGACAGGGGGGTGAAAAACTGTTTTTT. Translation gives CASSEGGQGGEKLFF. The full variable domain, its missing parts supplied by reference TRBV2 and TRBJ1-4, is EPEVTQTPSHQVTQMGQEVILRCVPISNHLYFYWYRQILGQKVEFLVSFYNNEISEKSEIFDDQFSVERPDGSNFTLKIRSTKLEDSAMYFCASSEGGQGGEKLFFGSGTQLSVL.

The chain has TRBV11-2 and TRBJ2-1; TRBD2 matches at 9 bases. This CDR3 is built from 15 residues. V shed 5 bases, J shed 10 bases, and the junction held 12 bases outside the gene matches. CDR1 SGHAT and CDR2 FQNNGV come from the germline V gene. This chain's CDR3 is CASSPLAGRTAEQFF. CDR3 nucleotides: TGTGCCAGCAGCCCCCTAGCGGGACGTACAGCGGAGCAGTTCTTC.

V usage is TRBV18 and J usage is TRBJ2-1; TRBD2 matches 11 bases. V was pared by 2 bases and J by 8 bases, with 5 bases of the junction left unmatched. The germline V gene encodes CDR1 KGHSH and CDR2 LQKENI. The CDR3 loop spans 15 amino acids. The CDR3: CASSPGSGRVDEQFF. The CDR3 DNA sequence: TGTGCCAGCTCACCAGGTAGCGGGAGGGTCGATGAGCAGTTCTTC.

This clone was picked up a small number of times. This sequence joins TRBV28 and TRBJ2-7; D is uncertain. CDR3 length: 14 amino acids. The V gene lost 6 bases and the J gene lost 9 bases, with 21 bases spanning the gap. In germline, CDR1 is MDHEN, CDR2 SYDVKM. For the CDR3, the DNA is TGTGCCAGCAGACAATTTGGGCCTAACGGTTGGCAGTACTTC. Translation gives CASRQFGPNGWQYF.

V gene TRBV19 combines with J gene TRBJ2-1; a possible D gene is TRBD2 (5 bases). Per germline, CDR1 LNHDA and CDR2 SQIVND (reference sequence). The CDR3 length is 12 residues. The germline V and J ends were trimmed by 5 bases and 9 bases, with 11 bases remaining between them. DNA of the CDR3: TGTGCCAGTAGTCCGCCAGGAGGTGAGCAGTTCTTC. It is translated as CASSPPGGEQFF.

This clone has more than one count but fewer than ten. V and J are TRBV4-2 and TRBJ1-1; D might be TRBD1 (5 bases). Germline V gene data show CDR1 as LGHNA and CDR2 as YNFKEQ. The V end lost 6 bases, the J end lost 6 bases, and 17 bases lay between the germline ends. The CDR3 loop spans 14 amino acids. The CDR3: CASRRREGRAEAFF. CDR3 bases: TGTGCCAGCAGGCGTAGGGAGGGGCGCGCTGAAGCTTTCTTT.

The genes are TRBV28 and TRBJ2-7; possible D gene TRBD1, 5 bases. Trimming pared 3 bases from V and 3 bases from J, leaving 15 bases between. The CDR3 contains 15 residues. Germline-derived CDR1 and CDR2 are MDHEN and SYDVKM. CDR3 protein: CASSFPRRALYEQYF. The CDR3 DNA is TGTGCCAGCAGTTTCCCCCGCAGGGCCCTCTACGAGCAGTACTTC.

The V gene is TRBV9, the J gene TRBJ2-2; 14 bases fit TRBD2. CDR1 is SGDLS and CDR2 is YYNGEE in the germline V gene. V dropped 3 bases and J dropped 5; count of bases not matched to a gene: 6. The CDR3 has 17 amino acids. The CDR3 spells CASSAGTSGSRTGELFF. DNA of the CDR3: TGTGCCAGCAGCGCAGGGACTAGCGGGAGTAGGACCGGGGAGCTGTTTTTT.

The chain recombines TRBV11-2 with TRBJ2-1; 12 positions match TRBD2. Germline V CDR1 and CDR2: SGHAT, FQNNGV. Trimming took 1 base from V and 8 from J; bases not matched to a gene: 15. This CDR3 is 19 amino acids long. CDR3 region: CASSLARLPTSGSLDEQFF. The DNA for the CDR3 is TGTGCCAGCAGCTTAGCCCGCCTCCCGACTAGCGGGAGCCTCGATGAGCAGTTCTTC.

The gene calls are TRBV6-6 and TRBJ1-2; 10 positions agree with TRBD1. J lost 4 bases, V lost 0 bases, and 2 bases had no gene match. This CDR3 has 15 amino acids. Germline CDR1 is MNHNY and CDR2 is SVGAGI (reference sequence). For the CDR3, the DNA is TGTGCCAGCAGTTACTCGGGACAGGGGTTCTATGGCTACACCTTC. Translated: CASSYSGQGFYGYTF.

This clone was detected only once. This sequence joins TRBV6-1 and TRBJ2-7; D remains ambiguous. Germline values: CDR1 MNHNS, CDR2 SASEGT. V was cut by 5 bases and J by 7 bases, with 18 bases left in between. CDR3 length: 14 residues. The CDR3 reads CASSYQRRLREQYF. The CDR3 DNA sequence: TGTGCCAGCAGTTATCAGCGCCGGCTGAGGGAGCAGTACTTC.

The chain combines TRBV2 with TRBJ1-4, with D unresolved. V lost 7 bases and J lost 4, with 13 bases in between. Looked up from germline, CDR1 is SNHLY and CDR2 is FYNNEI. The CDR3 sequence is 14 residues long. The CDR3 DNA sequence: TGTGCCAGCATAGAGACGGCGGTTAATGAAAAACTGTTTTTT. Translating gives CASIETAVNEKLFF. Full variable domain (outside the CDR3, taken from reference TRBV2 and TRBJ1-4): EPEVTQTPSHQVTQMGQEVILRCVPISNHLYFYWYRQILGQKVEFLVSFYNNEISEKSEIFDDQFSVERPDGSNFTLKIRSTKLEDSAMYFCASIETAVNEKLFFGSGTQLSVL.

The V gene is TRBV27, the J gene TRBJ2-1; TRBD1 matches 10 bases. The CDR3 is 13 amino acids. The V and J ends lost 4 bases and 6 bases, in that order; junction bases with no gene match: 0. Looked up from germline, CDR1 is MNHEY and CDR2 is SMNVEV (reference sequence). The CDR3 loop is CASSWDRGNEQFF. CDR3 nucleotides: TGTGCCAGCAGTTGGGACAGGGGCAATGAGCAGTTCTTC.

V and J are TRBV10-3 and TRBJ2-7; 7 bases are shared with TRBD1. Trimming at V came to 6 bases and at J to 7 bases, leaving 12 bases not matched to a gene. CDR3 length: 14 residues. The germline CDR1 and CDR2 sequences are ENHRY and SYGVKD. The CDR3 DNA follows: TGTGCCATCAGCCCTGGGACAGCATCCAGAGAGCAGTACTTC. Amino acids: CAISPGTASREQYF.

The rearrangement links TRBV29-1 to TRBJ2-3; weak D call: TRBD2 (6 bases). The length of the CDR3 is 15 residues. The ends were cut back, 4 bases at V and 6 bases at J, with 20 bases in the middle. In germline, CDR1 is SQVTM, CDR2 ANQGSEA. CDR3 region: CSVASGTRPRDTQYF. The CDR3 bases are TGCAGCGTTGCCTCCGGGACTCGGCCGAGGGATACGCAGTATTTT.

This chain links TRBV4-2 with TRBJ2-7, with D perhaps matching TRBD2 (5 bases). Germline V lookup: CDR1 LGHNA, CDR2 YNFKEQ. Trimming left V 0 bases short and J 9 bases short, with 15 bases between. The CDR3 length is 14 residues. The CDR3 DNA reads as TGTGCCAGCAGCCAAGACTACGGGGTCACGGGGCAGTACTTC. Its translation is CASSQDYGVTGQYF.

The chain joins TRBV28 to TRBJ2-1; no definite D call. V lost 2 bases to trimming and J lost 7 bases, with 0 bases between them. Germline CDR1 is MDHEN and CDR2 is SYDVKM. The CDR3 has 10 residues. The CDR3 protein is CASSLNEQFF. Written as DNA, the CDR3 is TGTGCCAGCAGTTTAAATGAGCAGTTCTTC.

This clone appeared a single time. In nucleotides, the CDR3 is TGTGCCAGCATTAACGGGGGGGAGCTGTTTTTT. It codes for CASINGGELFF. This chain links TRBV6-5 with TRBJ2-2; D is unclear. V dropped 7 bases and J dropped 8 bases, with 8 bases sitting between them. Per germline, CDR1 MNHEY and CDR2 SVGAGI. CDR3 length equals 11 residues.